Listed below are T cell receptor beta chains from one sample, sequenced in a study of CXCR3-negative and CXCR3-positive naive CD8 T cells. Following a re-call of the 5' RACE reads, TCRdb has one entry per CDR3 protein and lacks DNA. This listing includes approximately 65,000 distinct CDR3 sequences. The sample consisted of naive CXCR3+ CD8+ T cells from blood. The source of these receptors is a human donor in good health. Some clones in this sample may be carry-over from other donors' samples. Both conserved end residues are part of each CDR3.

v_call	j_call	cdr3_aa
TRBV7-9	TRBJ2-5	CASSLPWTGLETQYF
TRBV7-6	TRBJ2-5	CASSLGTRSLQETQYF
TRBV19	TRBJ2-1	CASSLQSLSSYNEQFF
TRBV12-3/TRBV12-4	TRBJ2-1	CASSLAIWTSGGFEQFF
TRBV29-1	TRBJ1-2	CSVEAAYNYGYTF
TRBV25-1	TRBJ1-1	CASSEYGVVDTEAFF
TRBV27	TRBJ2-1	CASRSGSGEQFF
TRBV18	TRBJ2-5	CASSPPAEKIETQYF
TRBV9	TRBJ2-1	CASKGAYNEQFF
TRBV7-2	TRBJ2-3	CASRPIAGTSTDTQYF
TRBV6-6	TRBJ2-7	CASSLDRGPTYEQYF
TRBV29-1	TRBJ2-2	CSGLDGGTGELFF
TRBV7-2	TRBJ2-5	CASSPTKSGQETQYF
TRBV5-1	TRBJ2-1	CTSSVNNEQFF
TRBV7-8	TRBJ2-4	CASSRGGEGTKNIQYF
TRBV6-6	TRBJ1-2	CASSYLDPNYGYTF
TRBV28	TRBJ2-4	CASSPSLGGAAKNIQYF
TRBV13	TRBJ2-7	CASSPLLADSYEQYF
TRBV7-9	TRBJ1-2	CASSDFNYGYTF
TRBV7-2	TRBJ2-7	CASSSTGYEQYF
TRBV23-1	TRBJ2-7	CASSLAHSYEQYF
TRBV19	TRBJ2-7	CASTLTGTSYEQYF
TRBV11-2	TRBJ2-5	CASSSLNQGRETQYF
TRBV4-1	TRBJ2-5	CASSQPTLAAKETQYF
TRBV27	TRBJ1-5	CASSLVGFNQPQHF
TRBV27	TRBJ2-1	CASSLGRAGKEQFF
TRBV7-2	TRBJ2-1	CASSLTGLAFNEQFF
TRBV5-6	TRBJ2-1	CASRDRGHDNEQFF
TRBV9	TRBJ2-3	CASSARFGGARTDTQYF
TRBV29-1	TRBJ2-7	CSVEFPGQVTYEQYF
TRBV20-1	TRBJ2-4	CSAIAGGENIQYF
TRBV7-6	TRBJ1-1	CASSSDTHTEAFF
TRBV11-2	TRBJ2-2	CASSFGLGEYTGELFF
TRBV30	TRBJ2-5	CAWTQTGYQETQYF
TRBV7-8	TRBJ2-2	CASSLGTGHTGELFF
TRBV29-1	TRBJ2-2	CSVEGSTTSGVGELFF
TRBV19	TRBJ2-1	CASSTGGEWSGEQFF
TRBV29-1	TRBJ2-7	CSVEEPGVYEQYF